These 15 T cell receptor beta chains were all obtained from the same sample, sequenced in a study of shared clonotypes between healthy human individuals. Sequenced by immunoSEQ multiplex PCR; TCRdb stores in-frame clones only, minus some. The data contain around 1.5 million clones, about 98% of them singletons. What was sequenced was naive CD4+ T cells sorted from blood. Regarding subset: CD45RA+ positively selected. Every receptor here comes from a young man in good health.

V and J are TRBV7-2 and TRBJ2-3; TRBD2 agrees at 9 bases. The CDR3 totals 17 residues. With 1 base clipped from V and 0 bases from J, the junction kept 5 bases outside the gene matches. Germline CDR1 SGHTA, CDR2 FQGNSA. CDR3 amino acids: CASSLGTSAASTDTQYF. CDR3 nucleotide sequence: TGTGCCAGCAGCTTAGGGACTAGCGCAGCTAGCACAGATACGCAGTATTTT.

With regard to this clone: The same CDR3 can be traced to other DNA sequences in this sample. In DNA form, the CDR3 reads TGTGCCAGCAGCTTAGGGGACAGGGGGCGGGAGACCCAGTACTTC. This codes for CASSLGDRGRETQYF. The chain has TRBV5-4 and TRBJ2-5; 12 bases fit TRBD1. After removal of 2 bases from V and 5 bases from J, the junction contained 4 bases not matched to a gene. CDR1 is SGHNT and CDR2 is YYREEE in the germline V gene (reference sequence). The CDR3 spans 15 residues.

The count of this clone is one. The rearrangement joins TRBV18 to TRBJ2-5; D is possibly TRBD1 or TRBD2 (6 bases each). The CDR3 sequence is 13 residues long. Germline V lookup: CDR1 KGHSH, CDR2 LQKENI. Trimming removed 8 bases from V and 5 bases from J, with 15 bases in between. This CDR3 is CASARGARETQYF. The DNA of the CDR3 is TGTGCCAGCGCAAGGGGGGCGAGGGAGACCCAGTACTTC.

This clone was recorded once. The J gene is TRBJ1-4, the V gene TRBV27; D might be TRBD1 (5 bases). V lost 6 bases and J 10 bases, leaving 18 bases between the germline ends. The CDR3 length is 14 residues. Germline CDR1 MNHEY, CDR2 SMNVEV (reference sequence). The DNA of the CDR3 is TGTGCCAGCAGCCCGGTGGGGACGAACACAAAACTGTTTTTT. Translated, it gives CASSPVGTNTKLFF.

With regard to this clone: The junction departs from germline at one end; a sequencing error may be responsible. The chain recombines TRBV4-3 with TRBJ2-3; D unresolved. Germline V CDR1 and CDR2: LGHNA, YSLEER. CDR3 length equals 15 residues. The CDR3 region has the DNA TGCGCCAGCAGTCAACCCCCGACTCAGAGGACCCTGAAGTTTTTT. Protein sequence: CASSQPPTQRTLKFF.

This clone was counted a single time. Here the CDR3 DNA reads TGTGCCAGCAGCTCCTCCGGGACAGGGGACGGCTACACCTTC. As protein: CASSSSGTGDGYTF. The gene calls are TRBV11-2 and TRBJ1-2, with 10 bases matching TRBD1. The CDR3 covers 14 residues. Germline CDR1 SGHAT, CDR2 FQNNGV. The V gene end was trimmed by 4 bases and the J gene end by 8 bases; junction bases not matched to a gene: 7.

The chain couples TRBV7-2 to TRBJ2-2, with no clear D. The CDR3 totals 14 residues. Trimming shortened V by 3 bases and J by 9 bases, and 14 bases separated the two germline ends. Germline V gene lookup returns CDR1 SGHTA and CDR2 FQGNSA. The CDR3 reads CASSLGLQSRELFF. DNA of the CDR3: TGTGCCAGCAGCTTGGGATTACAGAGCAGGGAGCTGTTTTTT.

Remarks on this clone: The sample has other DNA sequences that encode this CDR3 too. The chain has TRBV5-6 and TRBJ1-1; D call uncertain. Trimming shortened V by 1 base and J by 1 base, and 5 bases separated the two germline ends. Looked up from germline, CDR1 is SGHDT and CDR2 is YYEEEE. This CDR3 contains 13 residues. The CDR3 protein is CASSLRPNTEAFF. CDR3 nucleotide sequence: TGTGCCAGCAGCTTGAGACCGAACACTGAAGCTTTCTTT. Based on the CDR3 plus reference TRBV5-6 and TRBJ1-1, the full variable domain is DAGVTQSPTHLIKTRGQQVTLRCSPKSGHDTVSWYQQALGQGPQFIFQYYEEEERQRGNFPDRFSGHQFPNYSSELNVNALLLGDSALYLCASSLRPNTEAFFGQGTRLTVV.

The CDR3, as DNA: TGCAGCGCTAAGCGGGCAGAAGAGACCCAGTACTTC. Its translation: CSAKRAEETQYF. The chain recombines TRBV29-1 with TRBJ2-5; tentatively, D is TRBD2 (6 bases). This CDR3 comprises 12 residues. V lost 7 bases and J lost 3, with 12 bases in between. Germline V lookup: CDR1 SQVTM, CDR2 ANQGSEA.

V is TRBV18 and J is TRBJ1-1, with 7 positions matching TRBD1. The CDR3 length is 15 residues. With V trimmed by 5 bases and J by 0 bases, 6 bases remained unmatched. The V gene's germline CDR1 is KGHSH and CDR2 LQKENI. The CDR3 reads CASSKGTVMNTEAFF. Written as DNA, the CDR3 is TGTGCCAGCTCAAAGGGGACAGTTATGAACACTGAAGCTTTCTTT. Full variable domain (rest looked up from reference TRBV18 and TRBJ1-1): NAGVMQNPRHLVRRRGQEARLRCSPMKGHSHVYWYRQLPEEGLKFMVYLQKENIIDESGMPKERFSAEFPKEGPSILRIQQVVRGDSAAYFCASSKGTVMNTEAFFGQGTRLTVV.

The chain uses TRBV19 and TRBJ2-7; 10 bases line up with TRBD1. Per the germline V gene, CDR1 is LNHDA and CDR2 is SQIVND (reference sequence). Trimming removed 6 bases from V and 2 bases from J; junction bases left unmatched: 4. The CDR3 spans 14 residues. In DNA, the CDR3 is TGTGCCAGTAGCGAGGGACAGGGGCCCTACGAGCAGTACTTC. Amino acid sequence: CASSEGQGPYEQYF.

This sequence joins TRBV28 and TRBJ1-1, with a tentative D call TRBD1 (5 bases). In germline, CDR1 is MDHEN, CDR2 SYDVKM. The CDR3 has 13 amino acids. V lost 5 bases and J 4 bases, leaving 11 bases between the germline ends. CDR3 region: CASSPPGGTEAFF. CDR3 coding DNA: TGTGCCAGCAGTCCCCCTGGGGGCACTGAAGCTTTCTTT.

CDR3 loop: CASSFWQGSGANVLTF. As DNA, the CDR3 is TGTGCCAGCAGCTTCTGGCAGGGCTCTGGGGCCAACGTCCTGACTTTC. This chain links TRBV5-6 with TRBJ2-6, with D possibly being TRBD1 (5 bases). Germline CDR1 is SGHDT and CDR2 is YYEEEE. This CDR3 contains 16 residues. The germline V and J ends were trimmed by 2 bases and 0 bases, with 9 bases remaining between them.

The table lists this clone with a count of one. CDR3 residues: CASSVGLGRQLEETQYF. DNA for the CDR3: TGTGCCAGCAGCGTCGGTCTAGGGCGACAACTGGAAGAGACCCAGTACTTC. The chain is built from TRBV5-4 and TRBJ2-5; D is unresolved. Germline CDR1 SGHNT, CDR2 YYREEE (reference sequence). CDR3 length: 17 residues. V was shortened by 4 bases and J by 3 bases, with 22 bases between the two germline ends.

This chain links TRBV6-1 with TRBJ2-7, with no clear D. Germline values: CDR1 MNHNS, CDR2 SASEGT. The CDR3 is 14 amino acids. The ends were cut back, 5 bases at V and 2 bases at J, with 13 bases in the middle. In nucleotides, the CDR3 is TGTGCCAGCAGTCGGCTCCATCTCACCTACGAGCAGTACTTC. It translates to CASSRLHLTYEQYF.